The 8 T cell receptor beta chains given below trace back to one sample, sequenced in a study of T cells in Graves' hyperthyroidism and ophthalmopathy. RNA transcripts were the template for amplifying TCR beta CDR3 regions. The TCR CDR3 first-round RT-PCR relied on the HTBI primer set. TCRdb called the multiplex PCR reads again in MiXCR, with one record for every CDR3 protein. Among 130,000 to 150,000 distinct CDR3 sequences, roughly a fifth were seen once, and the ten largest hold 60% to 70%. Sequencing was done on a sample of blood. These receptors all come from a woman aged 50 to 60 with Graves' hyperthyroidism that later progressed to Graves' ophthalmopathy.

This clonotype occurred many times. The chain employs TRBV18 and TRBJ2-7; 10 positions match TRBD1. The V and J ends lost 3 bases and 3 bases, in that order; junction bases with no gene match: 8. Germline V gene sequence: CDR1 KGHSH, CDR2 LQKENI. CDR3 size: 16 residues. CDR3 in amino acids: CASSPLVGQGRYEQYF. In nucleotides, the CDR3 is TGTGCCAGCTCACCCCTCGTGGGACAGGGGCGCTACGAGCAGTACTTC.

This clonotype appeared many times. The chain recombines TRBV5-1 with TRBJ2-1, with 7 bases aligning to TRBD2. Germline lookup yields CDR1 SGHRS and CDR2 YFSETQ. V lost 3 bases and J lost 0; bases outside the gene matches: 3. The CDR3 runs to 15 residues. In DNA form, the CDR3 reads TGCGCCAGCAGCTCAGCGGGGAGCTCCTACAATGAGCAGTTCTTC. Encoded protein: CASSSAGSSYNEQFF. Drawing the rest from reference TRBV5-1 and TRBJ2-1, the complete variable domain is KAGVTQTPRYLIKTRGQQVTLSCSPISGHRSVSWYQQTPGQGLQFLFEYFSETQRNKGNFPGRFSGRQFSNSRSEMNVSTLELGDSALYLCASSSAGSSYNEQFFGPGTRLTVL.

V is TRBV20-1 and J is TRBJ2-5, with 12 nucleotides matching TRBD1. Trimming at V came to 2 bases and at J to 4 bases, leaving 11 bases not matched to a gene. The CDR3 is 17 residues long. CDR1 is DFQATT, CDR2 SNEGSKA, per germline (reference sequence). The CDR3 region has the DNA TGCAGTGCTAGATCACCCCCCGGGACAGGGGGCTTAGAGACCCAGTACTTC. Protein product: CSARSPPGTGGLETQYF.

This clonotype showed up many times. This chain links TRBV7-2 with TRBJ2-5, with 7 bases aligning to TRBD1. The J segment lost 13 bases and the V segment lost 4 bases, leaving 12 bases of the junction unmatched. Per germline, CDR1 SGHTA and CDR2 FQGNSA. The CDR3 is 13 residues long. The CDR3 coding sequence is TGTGCCAGCAGCTATAGGGTCGACAGGGCGGCGTACTTC. It yields the protein CASSYRVDRAAYF.

There are a few counts of this clonotype. This chain joins TRBV30 and TRBJ2-7; 7 nucleotides match TRBD1. Germline loops: CDR1 GTSNPN, CDR2 SVGIG (reference sequence). This CDR3 is 15 amino acids long. Trimming cost V 1 base and J 6 bases; bases outside gene matches: 12. The CDR3 region has the DNA TGTGCCTGGAGTGGGACAGGTACTAAAGGGGTCGAGCAGTACTTC. Protein product: CAWSGTGTKGVEQYF.

This clonotype was found many times. V usage is TRBV28 and J usage is TRBJ2-3; 10 bases align to TRBD2. Germline-derived CDR1 and CDR2 are MDHEN and SYDVKM. The CDR3 length is 18 residues. J lost 0 bases, V lost 4 bases, and 10 bases had no gene match. The CDR3 loop reads CASSSPRTSGRSTDTQYF. The CDR3 DNA sequence: TGTGCCAGCAGTTCACCAAGGACTAGCGGCAGAAGCACAGATACGCAGTATTTT. The complete variable domain, with remaining parts taken from reference TRBV28 and TRBJ2-3, reads DVKVTQSSRYLVKRTGEKVFLECVQDMDHENMFWYRQDPGLGLRLIYFSYDVKMKEKGDIPEGYSVSREKKERFSLILESASTNQTSMYLCASSSPRTSGRSTDTQYFGPGTRLTVL.

This clonotype was found a few times. The chain combines TRBV19 with TRBJ1-4; TRBD1 aligns across 7 bases. This CDR3 region has 15 residues. Germline V lookup: CDR1 LNHDA, CDR2 SQIVND (reference sequence). V was clipped by 4 bases and J by 4 bases; unmatched bases: 6. The CDR3: CASSTGTAINEKLFF. CDR3 sequence (DNA): TGTGCCAGTAGTACCGGGACAGCAATTAATGAAAAACTGTTTTTT.

In this sample, this clonotype turned up many times. The chain has TRBV7-8 and TRBJ2-1, with 9 bases lining up with TRBD2. This CDR3 is built from 15 residues. The V segment lost 5 bases and the J segment 4 bases; nucleotides outside the gene matches: 6. CDR1 and CDR2 from the germline V gene are SGHVS and FQNEAQ. In DNA form, the CDR3 reads TGTGCCAGCAGCCTCTCTAGCGGGATGTACAATGAGCAGTTCTTC. Encoded protein: CASSLSSGMYNEQFF.